The 26 T cell receptor beta chains below all came from one sample that was sequenced in a study of blood T cell repertoires in COVID-19. Profiled with immunoSEQ multiplex PCR; TCRdb holds only in-frame clones, not every one. The sample comprises roughly 62,000 clones, approximately 82% of which are singletons, and roughly 4% rests with the top ten. The sequencing sample was made of peripheral blood. The origin of the receptors is a man in his 60s with acute or convalescent COVID-19.

The V gene is TRBV27, the J gene TRBJ2-7; a weak D match, TRBD1 (6 bases). CDR3 length: 15 residues. V lost 6 bases, J lost 0 bases, and 15 bases lay in between. Per germline, CDR1 MNHEY and CDR2 SMNVEV (reference sequence). CDR3 sequence (DNA): TGTGCCAGCAGCCGTACAGGGCTTACCTCCTACGAGCAGTACTTC. It is translated as CASSRTGLTSYEQYF.

This clone was counted between two and nine times. The chain combines TRBV7-2 with TRBJ2-1; the D is unclear. The CDR3 totals 12 residues. Germline CDR1 and CDR2: SGHTA and FQGNSA. Trimming shortened V by 4 bases and J by 9 bases, and 10 bases separated the two germline ends. DNA of the CDR3: TGTGCCAGCAGCTACATTGTCAGTGAGCAGTTCTTC. Translation gives CASSYIVSEQFF.

V gene TRBV5-1 combines with J gene TRBJ2-1, with a tentative D call TRBD1 (5 bases). The CDR3 extends over 15 amino acids. Trimming took 0 bases from V and 6 from J, leaving 13 bases between them. Germline V gene sequence: CDR1 SGHRS, CDR2 YFSETQ. The CDR3 loop reads CASSLGAGSGNEQFF. CDR3 DNA sequence: TGCGCCAGCAGCTTGGGGGCAGGGTCGGGCAATGAGCAGTTCTTC.

V and J are TRBV7-9 and TRBJ1-2; 7 bases agree with TRBD1. The CDR3 covers 13 residues. Germline lookup yields CDR1 SEHNR and CDR2 FQNEAQ (reference sequence). Unmatched junction bases numbered 6, after V lost 1 base and J lost 10 bases. As DNA, the CDR3 is TGTGCCAGCAGCTTAGAGGGGACAGTCGACTACACCTTC. It is translated as CASSLEGTVDYTF.

This chain joins TRBV24-1 and TRBJ2-7; D gene ambiguous. Germline V lookup: CDR1 KGHDR, CDR2 SFDVKD. The CDR3 spans 12 residues. Trimming cost V 4 bases and J 6 bases, with 9 bases left between them. CDR3 coding DNA: TGTGCCACCAGTGACGCTTCGGGCGAGCAGTACTTC. Translation gives CATSDASGEQYF.

J is TRBJ2-7 and V is TRBV7-3; the D gene is possibly TRBD2 (7 bases). The CDR3 covers 15 residues. Germline CDR1 reads SGHTA; CDR2 reads FQGTGA. V was cut by 5 bases and J by 0 bases, with 14 bases left in between. Here the CDR3 DNA reads TGTGCCAGCAGCGTTAACGGGGGGCCCTCCTACGAGCAGTACTTC. Translated, it gives CASSVNGGPSYEQYF.

The chain has TRBV2 and TRBJ1-2, with 12 bases aligning to TRBD1. This CDR3 has 15 residues. V lost 3 bases and J lost 13; bases outside the gene matches: 12. Germline V gives CDR1 SNHLY, CDR2 FYNNEI. CDR3 in amino acids: CASSDLPPGQGASTF. The CDR3 DNA reads TGTGCCAGCAGTGACTTACCCCCGGGACAGGGGGCCTCCACCTTC.

The chain couples TRBV2 to TRBJ1-6; 7 positions agree with TRBD1. V was clipped by 3 bases and J by 16 bases; unmatched bases: 15. This CDR3 comprises 15 residues. The V gene's germline CDR1 is SNHLY and CDR2 FYNNEI. CDR3 in DNA: TGTGCCAGCAGTGACTCCGGGACAGTTATTACCAGTCTCCACTTT. It specifies CASSDSGTVITSLHF.

This clone came up a few times. This rearrangement joins TRBV9 to TRBJ2-3, with 7 bases lining up with TRBD2. Germline CDR1 SGDLS, CDR2 YYNGEE. With V trimmed by 3 bases and J by 7 bases, 2 bases remained unmatched. This CDR3 region has 12 residues. The CDR3 DNA follows: TGTGCCAGCAGCGAGACTAGCAATACGCAGTATTTT. This gives the protein CASSETSNTQYF.

The chain links TRBV9 to TRBJ1-2; D perhaps matches TRBD1 (5 bases). Germline V gives CDR1 SGDLS, CDR2 YYNGEE. The ends were cut back, 3 bases at V and 4 bases at J, with 13 bases in the middle. The CDR3 has 14 amino acids. CDR3 sequence reads: CASSGAGRSYGYTF. Here the CDR3 DNA reads TGTGCCAGCAGCGGGGCAGGGAGGAGCTATGGCTACACCTTC.

The rearrangement uses TRBV6-1 and TRBJ2-2, with TRBD1 matching 11 bases. Germline CDR1 is MNHNS and CDR2 is SASEGT. V lost 3 bases to trimming and J lost 2 bases; unmatched junction nucleotides: 2. This CDR3 has 16 residues. The DNA of the CDR3 is TGTGCCAGCAGTGAGTGGACAGGGGGCAACACCGGGGAGCTGTTTTTT. Translation: CASSEWTGGNTGELFF.

The chain couples TRBV18 to TRBJ2-1; no clear D. CDR1 and CDR2 (germline): KGHSH, LQKENI. Trimming stripped 8 bases from V and 1 base from J, with 15 bases between. The length of the CDR3 is 15 residues. CDR3 coding DNA: TGTGCCAGCCAACCACCATCCGTGTCCTACAATGAGCAGTTCTTC. Residues: CASQPPSVSYNEQFF.

V gene TRBV7-2 combines with J gene TRBJ1-2, with TRBD1 matching 9 bases. Germline lookup yields CDR1 SGHTA and CDR2 FQGNSA. The CDR3 totals 15 residues. Trimming at V came to 5 bases and at J to 7 bases, leaving 11 bases not matched to a gene. CDR3 nucleotide sequence: TGTGCCAGCAGCCTTCTTCCGGGACAGGGAGCTGGCTACACCTTC. This gives the protein CASSLLPGQGAGYTF.

The sample holds one count of this clone. J is TRBJ1-2 and V is TRBV11-2; no clear D gene. From germline, CDR1 is SGHAT and CDR2 FQNNGV. Trimming removed 4 bases from V and 4 bases from J, with 16 bases in between. CDR3 length equals 15 residues. CDR3 sequence reads: CASSSLGKNSYGYTF. In DNA form, the CDR3 reads TGTGCCAGCAGCTCCCTCGGGAAAAATAGCTATGGCTACACCTTC.

This rearrangement joins TRBV2 to TRBJ1-1, with D hard to call. CDR1 is SNHLY and CDR2 is FYNNEI in the germline V gene. V lost 2 bases to trimming and J lost 1 base, with 11 bases between them. CDR3 length equals 15 residues. The CDR3 reads CASSEQAISNTEAFF. In nucleotides, the CDR3 is TGTGCCAGCAGTGAACAGGCTATATCGAACACTGAAGCTTTCTTT.

This chain joins TRBV18 and TRBJ2-7; possibly TRBD2 for D (6 bases). The V and J ends lost 3 bases and 6 bases respectively, with 12 bases between them. Germline-derived CDR1 and CDR2 are KGHSH and LQKENI. CDR3 size: 13 residues. The CDR3 nucleotides are TGTGCCAGCTCACCCGGGATAGCGGCCGAGCAGTACTTC. Encoded protein: CASSPGIAAEQYF. Full variable domain (missing parts from reference TRBV18 and TRBJ2-7): NAGVMQNPRHLVRRRGQEARLRCSPMKGHSHVYWYRQLPEEGLKFMVYLQKENIIDESGMPKERFSAEFPKEGPSILRIQQVVRGDSAAYFCASSPGIAAEQYFGPGTRLTVT.

V gene TRBV21-1 combines with J gene TRBJ1-1; no DNA check was done on the table's D call, TRBD1. TRBV21-1 is tagged as a pseudogene. The CDR3 spans 16 residues. This chain's CDR3 is CASSKAHREGDTEAFF. The CDR3 DNA sequence: TGTGCCAGCAGCAAAGCCCACAGGGAAGGGGACACTGAAGCTTTCTTT.

This chain joins TRBV7-3 and TRBJ1-2, with TRBD1 matching 7 bases. Germline loops: CDR1 SGHTA, CDR2 FQGTGA. The CDR3 contains 13 residues. The V gene end was trimmed by 5 bases and the J gene end by 6 bases; junction bases not matched to a gene: 6. Written as DNA, the CDR3 is TGTGCCAGCAGCCAAGAGGGGGCTAATGGCTACACCTTC. Its protein is CASSQEGANGYTF.

V gene TRBV5-4 combines with J gene TRBJ1-2; D is unclear. There are 12 residues in the CDR3. CDR1 is SGHNT, CDR2 YYREEE, per germline (reference sequence). Trimming left V 0 bases short and J 7 bases short, with 7 bases between. CDR3 sequence reads: CASSLADSGYTF. The CDR3 DNA is TGTGCCAGCAGCTTGGCCGACTCTGGCTACACCTTC.

The genes are TRBV30 and TRBJ1-5; weak D call: TRBD1 (6 bases). Per the germline V gene, CDR1 is GTSNPN and CDR2 is SVGIG (reference sequence). Trimming cost V 3 bases and J 0 bases, with 12 bases left between them. This CDR3 has 15 residues. DNA for the CDR3: TGTGCCTGGAGGGGAGGGGGTGGTAGCAATCAGCCCCAGCATTTT. This encodes CAWRGGGGSNQPQHF.

The V and J genes are TRBV2 and TRBJ2-5; D is unclear. Trimming left V 6 bases short and J 5 bases short, with 10 bases between. CDR3 length: 12 amino acids. The germline V gene encodes CDR1 SNHLY and CDR2 FYNNEI. CDR3 amino acids: CASREEPETQYF. The CDR3 DNA follows: TGTGCCAGCAGAGAGGAACCTGAGACCCAGTACTTC.

The genes are TRBV29-1 and TRBJ1-1, with unresolved D. Germline CDR1 and CDR2: SQVTM and ANQGSEA. The CDR3 covers 13 residues. Trimming stripped 2 bases from V and 5 bases from J, with 12 bases between. For the CDR3, the DNA is TGCAGCGTTGAACTAGGCAGGAGGACTGAAGCTTTCTTT. This translates into CSVELGRRTEAFF.

The V gene is TRBV27, the J gene TRBJ1-5; the D is unclear. V was clipped by 8 bases and J by 6 bases, with 14 bases between them. This CDR3 contains 13 residues. Germline V lookup: CDR1 MNHEY, CDR2 SMNVEV (reference sequence). The DNA for the CDR3 is TGTGCCAGCTCCGGGAGCGGGTCTCAGCCCCAGCATTTT. Translated: CASSGSGSQPQHF.

This chain links TRBV5-4 with TRBJ1-1; no reliable D call. The CDR3 extends over 15 amino acids. The V gene lost 4 bases and the J gene lost 5 bases, with 18 bases spanning the gap. Germline CDR1 reads SGHNT; CDR2 reads YYREEE (reference sequence). CDR3 residues: CASSRQMGSGTEAFF. The CDR3 DNA reads TGTGCCAGCAGCCGCCAAATGGGTTCGGGGACTGAAGCTTTCTTT.

This chain links TRBV6-1 with TRBJ1-4; D not certain. Germline V lookup: CDR1 MNHNS, CDR2 SASEGT. Trimming took 2 bases from V and 3 from J, leaving 10 bases between them. The CDR3 has 15 amino acids. In DNA, the CDR3 is TGTGCCAGCAGTGAAAGGAGGACTTCTAATGAAAAACTGTTTTTT. Translation gives CASSERRTSNEKLFF.

The count of this clone is one. The chain couples TRBV20-1 to TRBJ2-1, with no clear D. V was cut by 6 bases and J by 8 bases, with 8 bases left in between. Germline V gives CDR1 DFQATT, CDR2 SNEGSKA (reference sequence). The CDR3 runs 10 residues. The CDR3 sequence: CSAVFYEQFF. The CDR3 DNA sequence: TGCAGTGCCGTTTTTTATGAGCAGTTCTTC.